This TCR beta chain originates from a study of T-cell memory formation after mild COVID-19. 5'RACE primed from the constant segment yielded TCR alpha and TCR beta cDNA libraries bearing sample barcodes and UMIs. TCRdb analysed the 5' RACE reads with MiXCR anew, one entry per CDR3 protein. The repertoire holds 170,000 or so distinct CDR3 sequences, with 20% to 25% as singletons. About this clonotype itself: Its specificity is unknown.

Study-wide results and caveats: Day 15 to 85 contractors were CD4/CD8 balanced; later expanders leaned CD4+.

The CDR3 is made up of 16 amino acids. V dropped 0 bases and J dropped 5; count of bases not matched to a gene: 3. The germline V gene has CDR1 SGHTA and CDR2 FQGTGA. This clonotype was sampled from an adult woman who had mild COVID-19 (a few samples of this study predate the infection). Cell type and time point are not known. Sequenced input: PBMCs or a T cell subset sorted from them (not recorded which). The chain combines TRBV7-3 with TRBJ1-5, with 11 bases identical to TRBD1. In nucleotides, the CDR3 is TGTGCCAGCAGCTTAACGGACAGGGGGCCGGATCAGCCCCAGCATTTT. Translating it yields CASSLTDRGPDQPQHF.